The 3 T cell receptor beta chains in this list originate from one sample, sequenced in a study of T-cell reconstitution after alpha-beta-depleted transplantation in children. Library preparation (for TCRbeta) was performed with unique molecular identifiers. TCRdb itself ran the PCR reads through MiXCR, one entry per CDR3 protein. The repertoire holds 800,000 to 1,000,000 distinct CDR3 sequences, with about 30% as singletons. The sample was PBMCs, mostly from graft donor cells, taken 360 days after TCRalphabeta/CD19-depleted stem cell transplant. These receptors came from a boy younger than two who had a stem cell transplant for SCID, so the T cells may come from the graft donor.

The CDR3 loop reads CASSQATGNYGYTF. CDR3 bases: TGTGCCAGCAGCCAAGCAACAGGAAACTATGGCTACACCTTC. The rearrangement links TRBV4-2 to TRBJ1-2, with D possibly matching TRBD1 (5 bases). V was trimmed by 1 base and J by 2 bases, leaving 8 bases between them. The CDR3 is made up of 14 amino acids. Per germline, CDR1 LGHNA and CDR2 YNFKEQ.

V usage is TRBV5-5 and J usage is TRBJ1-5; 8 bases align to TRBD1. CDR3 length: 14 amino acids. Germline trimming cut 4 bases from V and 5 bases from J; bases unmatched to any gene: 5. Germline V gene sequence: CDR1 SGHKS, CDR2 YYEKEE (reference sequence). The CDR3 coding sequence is TGTGCCAGCAGCCCAGGGGGCCCGGATCAGCCCCAGCATTTT. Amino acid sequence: CASSPGGPDQPQHF.

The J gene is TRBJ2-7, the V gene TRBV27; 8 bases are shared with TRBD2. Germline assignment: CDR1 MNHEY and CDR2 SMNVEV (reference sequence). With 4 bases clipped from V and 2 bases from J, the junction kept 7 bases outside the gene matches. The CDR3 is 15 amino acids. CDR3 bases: TGTGCCAGCAGTTGGGGCTCGGGGGGGACCTACGAGCAGTACTTC. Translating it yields CASSWGSGGTYEQYF.